This T cell receptor (beta chain) was identified in a study of OX40 agonist ivuxolimab in advanced cancers. As for the study more broadly: Ivuxolimab, which targeted the costimulatory receptor OX40 (CD134), was an agonistic, fully human IgG2 monoclonal antibody. Among the roughly 52 dose-escalation patients, some 20 had hepatocellular carcinoma, about 15 melanoma, 9 renal cell carcinoma and 9 head and neck cancer. The monotherapy dose-escalation portion (N ≈ 52 patients) of the phase I ivuxolimab trial is reported in the paper. In the dose-escalation cohort, 75% to 90% of patients were male, and the mean age was approximately 60 years with a range of about 20 to 90. Patients were allowed to have had prior anti-PD-1, anti-PD-L1 or anti-CTLA-4 therapy, and approximately 39% of the dose-escalation patients had been treated with checkpoint inhibitors. Intravenous ivuxolimab was administered to patients every 2 weeks at six dose levels: 0.01, 0.1, 0.3, 1.5, 3 and 10 mg/kg. Three dose-escalation patients achieved partial responses, one with hepatocellular carcinoma and two with cutaneous melanoma. The purpose of peripheral TCRbeta sequencing was to test whether ivuxolimab changed TCR sequence diversity and led to clonal T-cell expansion.

Broader findings and caveats from the paper: Partial responders in the 0.1-3.0 mg/kg groups had among the lowest normalized peripheral clonal expansion, especially among CD8+ T cells. After ivuxolimab, more expanded clones were found on average in CD8+ T cells than in CD4+ T cells. Low levels of normalized T-cell clonal expansion were also seen in some patients who did not respond. At doses of 0.1 to 3.0 mg/kg, clonal expansion of both CD4+ and CD8+ T cells in blood was seen between baseline and week 6. The antigen specificity of the peripheral T cells that underwent clonal expansion was not determined.

On this clone: The clone's antigen remains unknown. Base qualities are not recorded, but no much larger clone differs from it by a single base.

Genomic DNA was extracted from sorted cells for sequencing of the TCRbeta CDR3 region. The immunoSEQ Assay was used for sequencing of TCRbeta CDR3 regions. TCRdb stores this immuneACCESS table with in-frame sequences only. Part of the clones is absent; in the studies checked, under half of the shortfall reflects unresolved V genes, and no reason is known for the rest. This sample lists approximately 61,000 clones; roughly nine tenths were detected once. Over 15% of the sample is taken by the ten largest. The trial excluded patients who had a history of autoimmune disease or who were on systemic immunosuppression. Peripheral blood for TCR sequencing was collected from all dose cohorts at baseline, on cycle 4 day 1, and on cycle 7 day 1. Samples were obtained from an open-label, multicenter, first-in-human phase I dose-escalation trial of ivuxolimab. Adults with locally advanced or metastatic melanoma, renal cell carcinoma, hepatocellular carcinoma or head and neck squamous cell carcinoma were enrolled in the trial. CD4+ and CD8+ T cells were sorted separately from peripheral blood before TCR sequencing.

The CDR3 holds 13 amino acids from the cysteine to the phenylalanine. The entry retains the CDR3 DNA only, 39 bases that are in frame from base 1. V is reduced by 9 bases and J by 6 bases, leaving a spacing of 17 bases between them. The germline V gene (reference sequence) yields LNHDA for CDR1 and SQIVND for CDR2. The sequence was collected from an adult with an advanced solid tumor such as melanoma, head and neck, liver or kidney cancer. The V gene is TRBV19 and the J gene is TRBJ1-2, with a tentative D gene TRBD1 over 5 matching bases. This material consisted of CD4+ or CD8+ T cells sorted from blood, taken in a trial of the OX40 agonist ivuxolimab. The bases read TGTGCCAGCACGAGACAGCTTAATAATGGCTACACCTTC. Its translation is CASTRQLNNGYTF.